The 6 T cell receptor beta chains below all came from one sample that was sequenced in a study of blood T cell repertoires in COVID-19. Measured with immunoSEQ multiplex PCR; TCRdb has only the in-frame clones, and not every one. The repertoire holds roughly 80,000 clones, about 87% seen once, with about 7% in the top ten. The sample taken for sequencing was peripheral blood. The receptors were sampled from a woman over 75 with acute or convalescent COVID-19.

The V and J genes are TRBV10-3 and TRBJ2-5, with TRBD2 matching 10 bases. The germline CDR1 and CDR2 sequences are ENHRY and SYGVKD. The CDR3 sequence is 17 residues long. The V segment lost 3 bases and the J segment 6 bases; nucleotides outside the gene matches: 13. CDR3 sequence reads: CAISDLPNRLAGQTQYF. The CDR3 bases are TGTGCCATCAGTGACCTCCCCAACCGACTAGCGGGTCAGACCCAGTACTTC.

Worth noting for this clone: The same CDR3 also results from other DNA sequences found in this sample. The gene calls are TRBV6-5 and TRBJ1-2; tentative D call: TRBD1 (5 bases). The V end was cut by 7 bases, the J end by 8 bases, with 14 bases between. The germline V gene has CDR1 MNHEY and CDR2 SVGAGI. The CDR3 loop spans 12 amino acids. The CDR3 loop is CASTTGDGGYTF. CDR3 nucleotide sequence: TGTGCCAGCACTACGGGGGATGGCGGCTACACCTTC.

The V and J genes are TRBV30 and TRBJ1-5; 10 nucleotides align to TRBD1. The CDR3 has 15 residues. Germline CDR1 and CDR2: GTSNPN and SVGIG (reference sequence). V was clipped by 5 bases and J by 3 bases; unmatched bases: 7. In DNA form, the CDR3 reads TGTGCCTGGGACAGGGGGCTTGGTTCCAATCAGCCCCAGCATTTT. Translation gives CAWDRGLGSNQPQHF.

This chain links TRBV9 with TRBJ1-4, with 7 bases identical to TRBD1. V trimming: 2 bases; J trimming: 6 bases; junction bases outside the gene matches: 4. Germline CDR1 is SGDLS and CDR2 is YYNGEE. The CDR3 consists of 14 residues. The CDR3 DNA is TGTGCCAGCAGCGTCGCAGGGGGGCATGAAAAACTGTTTTTT. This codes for CASSVAGGHEKLFF.

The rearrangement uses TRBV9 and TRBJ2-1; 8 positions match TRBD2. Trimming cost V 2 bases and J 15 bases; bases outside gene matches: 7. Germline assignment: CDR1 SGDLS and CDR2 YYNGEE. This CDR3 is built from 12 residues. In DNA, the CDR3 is TGTGCCAGCAGCGTTGCGGGAGGCCACCCGTTCTTC. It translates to CASSVAGGHPFF.

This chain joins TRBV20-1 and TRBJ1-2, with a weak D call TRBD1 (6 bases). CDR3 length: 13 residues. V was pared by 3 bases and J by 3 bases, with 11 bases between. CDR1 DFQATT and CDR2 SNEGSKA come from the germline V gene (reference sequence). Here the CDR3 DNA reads TGCAGTGCTAGTACAGGGAACGACTATGGCTACACCTTC. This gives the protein CSASTGNDYGYTF.